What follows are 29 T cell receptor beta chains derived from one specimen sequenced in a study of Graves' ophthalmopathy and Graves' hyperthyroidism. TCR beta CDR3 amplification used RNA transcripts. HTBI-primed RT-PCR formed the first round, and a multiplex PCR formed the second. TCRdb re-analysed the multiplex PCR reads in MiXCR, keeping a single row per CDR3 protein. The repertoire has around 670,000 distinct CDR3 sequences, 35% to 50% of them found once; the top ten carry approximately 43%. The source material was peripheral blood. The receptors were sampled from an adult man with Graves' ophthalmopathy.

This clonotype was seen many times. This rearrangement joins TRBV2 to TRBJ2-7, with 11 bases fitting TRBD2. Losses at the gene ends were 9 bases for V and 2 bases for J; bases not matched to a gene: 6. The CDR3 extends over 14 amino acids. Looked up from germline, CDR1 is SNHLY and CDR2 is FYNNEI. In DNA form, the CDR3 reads TGTGCCAGTCTCCTAGCGGGGGGAACCTACGAGCAGTACTTC. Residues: CASLLAGGTYEQYF.

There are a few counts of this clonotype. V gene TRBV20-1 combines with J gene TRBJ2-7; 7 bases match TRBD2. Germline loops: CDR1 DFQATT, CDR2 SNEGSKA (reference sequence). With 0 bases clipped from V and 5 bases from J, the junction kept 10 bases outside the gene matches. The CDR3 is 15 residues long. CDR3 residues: CSARDAGEGLNEQYF. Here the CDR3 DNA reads TGCAGTGCTAGAGATGCGGGGGAGGGCCTCAACGAGCAGTACTTC.

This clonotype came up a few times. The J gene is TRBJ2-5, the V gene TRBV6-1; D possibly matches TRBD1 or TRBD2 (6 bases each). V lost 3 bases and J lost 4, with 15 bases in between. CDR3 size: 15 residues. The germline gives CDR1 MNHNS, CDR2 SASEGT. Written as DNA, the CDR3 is TGTGCCAGCAGTGACCACGGGGGCAGGGCAGAGACCCAGTACTTC. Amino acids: CASSDHGGRAETQYF.

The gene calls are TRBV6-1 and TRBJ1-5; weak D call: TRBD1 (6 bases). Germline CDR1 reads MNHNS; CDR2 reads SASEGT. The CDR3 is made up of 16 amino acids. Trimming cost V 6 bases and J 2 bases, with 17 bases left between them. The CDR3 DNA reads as TGTGCCAGCAGACTAGGGACACGGGGCGGCAATCAGCCCCAGCATTTT. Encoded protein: CASRLGTRGGNQPQHF.

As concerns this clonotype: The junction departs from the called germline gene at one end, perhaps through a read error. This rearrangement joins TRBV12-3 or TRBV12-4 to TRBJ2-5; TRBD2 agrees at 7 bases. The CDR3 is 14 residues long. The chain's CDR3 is CAGSGGGDKETQYF. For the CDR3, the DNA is TGTGCCGGCAGTGGGGGGGGAGATAAGGAGACCCAGTACTTC.

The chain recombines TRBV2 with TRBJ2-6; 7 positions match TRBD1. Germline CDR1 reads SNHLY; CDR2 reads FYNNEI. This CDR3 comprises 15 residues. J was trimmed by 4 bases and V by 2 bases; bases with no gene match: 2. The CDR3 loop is CASSETGAGANVLTF. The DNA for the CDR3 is TGTGCCAGCAGTGAAACAGGGGCCGGGGCCAACGTCCTGACTTTC.

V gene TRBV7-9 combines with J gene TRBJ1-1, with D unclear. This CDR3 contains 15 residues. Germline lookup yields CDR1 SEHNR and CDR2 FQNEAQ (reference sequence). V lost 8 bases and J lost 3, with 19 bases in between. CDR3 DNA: TGTGCCAGCTCACCATCGGTTCGCAAGGACACTGAAGCTTTCTTT. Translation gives CASSPSVRKDTEAFF.

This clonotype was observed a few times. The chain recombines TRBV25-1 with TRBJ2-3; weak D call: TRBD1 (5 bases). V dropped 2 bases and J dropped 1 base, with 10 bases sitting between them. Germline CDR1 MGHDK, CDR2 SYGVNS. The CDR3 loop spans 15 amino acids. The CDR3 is CASSEGSRGTDTQYF. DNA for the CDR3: TGTGCCAGCAGTGAAGGATCCAGGGGCACAGATACGCAGTATTTT.

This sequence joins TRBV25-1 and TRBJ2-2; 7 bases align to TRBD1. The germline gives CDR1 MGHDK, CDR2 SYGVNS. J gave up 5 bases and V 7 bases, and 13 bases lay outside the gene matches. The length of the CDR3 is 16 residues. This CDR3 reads CASTPKIGGWTGELFF. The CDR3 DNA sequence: TGTGCCAGCACCCCTAAGATAGGGGGCTGGACCGGGGAGCTGTTTTTT.

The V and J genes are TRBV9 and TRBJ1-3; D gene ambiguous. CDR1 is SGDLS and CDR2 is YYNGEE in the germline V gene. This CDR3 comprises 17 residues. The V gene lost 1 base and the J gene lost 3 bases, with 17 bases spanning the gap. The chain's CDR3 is CASSVREGWEFGNTIYF. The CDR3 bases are TGTGCCAGCAGCGTACGAGAAGGGTGGGAATTTGGAAACACCATATATTTT.

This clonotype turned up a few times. The CDR3 sequence is CSATQGGSTEAFF. The CDR3 nucleotides read TGCAGCGCGACCCAGGGGGGGAGTACTGAAGCTTTCTTT. The rearrangement links TRBV29-1 to TRBJ1-1; 7 bases match TRBD1. This CDR3 region has 13 residues. Germline V CDR1 and CDR2: SQVTM, ANQGSEA. After removal of 7 bases from V and 5 bases from J, the junction contained 10 bases not matched to a gene. The full variable domain, with the rest looked up from reference TRBV29-1 and TRBJ1-1, is SAVISQKPSRDICQRGTSLTIQCQVDSQVTMMFWYRQQPGQSLTLIATANQGSEATYESGFVIDKFPISRPNLTFSTLTVSNMSPEDSSIYLCSATQGGSTEAFFGQGTRLTVV.

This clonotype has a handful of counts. The CDR3: CASSLAGRNTDTQYF. The CDR3 region has the DNA TGTGCCAGCAGCTTAGCGGGACGGAACACAGATACGCAGTATTTT. V usage is TRBV7-2 and J usage is TRBJ2-3; TRBD1 or TRBD2 may be the D gene (5 bases each). Trimming stripped 0 bases from V and 2 bases from J, with 9 bases between. The CDR3 totals 15 residues. Germline lookup yields CDR1 SGHTA and CDR2 FQGNSA.

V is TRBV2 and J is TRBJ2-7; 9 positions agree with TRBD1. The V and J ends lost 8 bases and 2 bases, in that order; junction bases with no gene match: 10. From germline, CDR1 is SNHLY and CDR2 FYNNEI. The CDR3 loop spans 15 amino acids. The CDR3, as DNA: TGTGCCAGCGACGGGACAGGGTATTATCCCTACGAGCAGTACTTC. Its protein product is CASDGTGYYPYEQYF.

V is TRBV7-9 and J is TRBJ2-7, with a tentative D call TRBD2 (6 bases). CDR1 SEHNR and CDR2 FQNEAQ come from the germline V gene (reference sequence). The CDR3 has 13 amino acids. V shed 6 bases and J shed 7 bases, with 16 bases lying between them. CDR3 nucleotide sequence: TGTGCCAGCAGAAGGGGAGGTCAAAGGGAGCAGTACTTC. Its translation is CASRRGGQREQYF.

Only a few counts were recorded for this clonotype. CDR3 loop: CASSPRWVENSPLHF. CDR3 sequence (DNA): TGTGCCAGCTCACCCCGATGGGTCGAAAATTCACCCCTCCACTTT. This sequence joins TRBV11-2 and TRBJ1-6; D not resolved. The germline V and J ends were trimmed by 8 bases and 7 bases, with 18 bases remaining between them. CDR1 is SGHAT and CDR2 is FQNNGV in the germline V gene. This CDR3 has 15 amino acids.

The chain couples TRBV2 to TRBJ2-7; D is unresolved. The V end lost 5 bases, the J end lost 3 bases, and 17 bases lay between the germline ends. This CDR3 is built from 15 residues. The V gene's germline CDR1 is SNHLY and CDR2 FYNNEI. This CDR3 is CASSYSGEVRYEQYF. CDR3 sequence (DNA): TGTGCCAGCAGTTACTCTGGAGAAGTGCGCTACGAGCAGTACTTC.

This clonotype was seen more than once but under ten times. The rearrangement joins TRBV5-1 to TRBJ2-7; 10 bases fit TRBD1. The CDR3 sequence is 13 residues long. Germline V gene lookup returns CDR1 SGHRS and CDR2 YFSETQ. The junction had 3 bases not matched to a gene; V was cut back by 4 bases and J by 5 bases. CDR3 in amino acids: CASSKGQGNEQYF. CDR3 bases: TGCGCCAGCAGCAAGGGACAGGGGAACGAGCAGTACTTC.

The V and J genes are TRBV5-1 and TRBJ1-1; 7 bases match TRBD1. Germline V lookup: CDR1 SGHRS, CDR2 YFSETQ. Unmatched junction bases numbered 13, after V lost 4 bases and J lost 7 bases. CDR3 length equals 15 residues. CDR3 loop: CASSPGSHRGNEAFF. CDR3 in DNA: TGCGCCAGCAGCCCCGGATCCCACAGGGGAAATGAAGCTTTCTTT.

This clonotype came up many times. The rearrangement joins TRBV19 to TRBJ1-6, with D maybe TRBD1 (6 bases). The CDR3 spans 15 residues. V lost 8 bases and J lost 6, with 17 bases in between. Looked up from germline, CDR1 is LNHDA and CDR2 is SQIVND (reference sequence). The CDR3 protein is CASRQGPARNSPLHF. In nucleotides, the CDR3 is TGTGCCAGTCGGCAGGGGCCCGCGCGTAATTCACCCCTCCACTTT.

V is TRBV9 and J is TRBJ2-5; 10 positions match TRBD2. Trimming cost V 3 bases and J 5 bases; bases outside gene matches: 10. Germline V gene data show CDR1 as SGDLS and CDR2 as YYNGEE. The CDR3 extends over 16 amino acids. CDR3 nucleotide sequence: TGTGCCAGCAGCGCCCGGGGTAGCGGGGGGATGGAGACCCAGTACTTC. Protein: CASSARGSGGMETQYF.

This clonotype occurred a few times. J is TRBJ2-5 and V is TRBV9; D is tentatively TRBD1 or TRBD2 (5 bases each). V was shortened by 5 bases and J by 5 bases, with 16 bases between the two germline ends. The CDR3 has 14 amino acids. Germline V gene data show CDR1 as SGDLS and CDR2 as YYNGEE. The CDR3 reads CASRNQGESETQYF. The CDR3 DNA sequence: TGTGCCAGCAGGAACCAGGGAGAATCGGAGACCCAGTACTTC.

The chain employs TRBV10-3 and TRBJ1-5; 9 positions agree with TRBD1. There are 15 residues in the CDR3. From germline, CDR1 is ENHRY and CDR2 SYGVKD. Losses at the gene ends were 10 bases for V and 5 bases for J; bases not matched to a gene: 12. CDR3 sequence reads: CATGTGKASDQPQHF. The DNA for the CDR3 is TGTGCCACCGGGACAGGGAAGGCGTCAGATCAGCCCCAGCATTTT.

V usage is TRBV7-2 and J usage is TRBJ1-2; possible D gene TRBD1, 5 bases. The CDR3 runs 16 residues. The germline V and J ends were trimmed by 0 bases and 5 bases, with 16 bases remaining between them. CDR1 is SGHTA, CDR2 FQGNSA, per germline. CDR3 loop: CASSLACSSGGYGYTF. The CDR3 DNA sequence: TGTGCCAGCAGCTTAGCGTGTTCAAGCGGGGGGTATGGCTACACCTTC.

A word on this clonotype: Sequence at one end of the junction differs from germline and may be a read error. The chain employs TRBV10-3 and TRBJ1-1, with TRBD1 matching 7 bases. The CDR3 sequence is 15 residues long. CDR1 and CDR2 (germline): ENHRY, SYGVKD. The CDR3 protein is CASSYSQGVYTEAFF. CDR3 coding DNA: TGTGCCAGCAGTTACTCGCAGGGGGTCTACACTGAAGCTTTCTTT.

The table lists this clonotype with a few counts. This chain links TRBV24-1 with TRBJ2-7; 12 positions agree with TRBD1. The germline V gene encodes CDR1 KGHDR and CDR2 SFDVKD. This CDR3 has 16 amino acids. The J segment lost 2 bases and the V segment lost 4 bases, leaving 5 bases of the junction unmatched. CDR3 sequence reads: CATSDPGTGGAYEQYF. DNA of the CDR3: TGTGCCACCAGTGACCCAGGGACAGGGGGCGCCTACGAGCAGTACTTC.

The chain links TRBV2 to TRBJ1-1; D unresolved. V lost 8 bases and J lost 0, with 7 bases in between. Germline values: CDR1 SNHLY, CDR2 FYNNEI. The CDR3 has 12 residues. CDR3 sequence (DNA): TGTGCCAGCGAGTTGATGAACACTGAAGCTTTCTTT. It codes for CASELMNTEAFF.

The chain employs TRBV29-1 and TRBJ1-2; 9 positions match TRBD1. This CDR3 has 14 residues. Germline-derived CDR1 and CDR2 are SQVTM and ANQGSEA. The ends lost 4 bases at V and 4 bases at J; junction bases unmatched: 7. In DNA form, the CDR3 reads TGCAGCGTTGGCCCCACAGGGGGCGGCTATGGCTACACCTTC. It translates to CSVGPTGGGYGYTF.

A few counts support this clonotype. The DNA of the CDR3 is TGTGCCAGCAGCCAGACCGGGACAGGGGCCTTTTACGAGCAGTACTTC. It yields the protein CASSQTGTGAFYEQYF. The chain uses TRBV14 and TRBJ2-7, with TRBD1 matching 10 bases. The CDR3 runs to 16 residues. The junction had 9 bases not matched to a gene; V was cut back by 3 bases and J by 4 bases. Germline V gene data show CDR1 as SGHDN and CDR2 as FVKESK.

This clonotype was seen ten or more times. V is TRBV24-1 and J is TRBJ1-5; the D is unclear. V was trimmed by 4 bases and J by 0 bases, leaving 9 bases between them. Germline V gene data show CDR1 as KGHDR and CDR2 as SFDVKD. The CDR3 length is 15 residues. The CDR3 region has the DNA TGTGCCACCAGTGACACGACGGTTAGCAATCAGCCCCAGCATTTT. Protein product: CATSDTTVSNQPQHF.